Presented here are 21 T cell receptor beta chains from one specimen sequenced in a study of blood T cell repertoires in COVID-19. Produced via immunoSEQ multiplex PCR; TCRdb's table is partial and in-frame only. Among approximately 260,000 clones, roughly 86% were seen once, and the ten largest hold 3.6%. Source material: peripheral blood. The receptors derive from a young man with active or convalescent COVID-19.

V is TRBV12-3 or TRBV12-4 and J is TRBJ2-7; D unresolved. The CDR3 runs to 12 residues. V was shortened by 2 bases and J by 3 bases, with 5 bases between the two germline ends. The CDR3 DNA reads as TGTGCCAGCAGTTTACCCAGCTACGAGCAGTACTTC. Amino acids: CASSLPSYEQYF.

This rearrangement joins TRBV10-3 to TRBJ1-2; TRBD1 matches at 7 bases. Per germline, CDR1 ENHRY and CDR2 SYGVKD. The CDR3 contains 13 residues. V lost 6 bases, J lost 14 bases, and 15 bases stayed unmatched. The CDR3 reads CAIRIPGQPDGTF. The CDR3 DNA reads as TGTGCCATCAGGATTCCGGGACAGCCGGATGGGACCTTC.

J is TRBJ1-2 and V is TRBV5-1; 9 nucleotides align to TRBD1. Germline CDR1 SGHRS, CDR2 YFSETQ. J was trimmed by 2 bases and V by 0 bases; bases with no gene match: 2. The CDR3 contains 15 residues. CDR3 amino acids: CASSLGTGGNYGYTF. The DNA for the CDR3 is TGCGCCAGCAGCTTGGGCACAGGGGGCAACTATGGCTACACCTTC.

The rearrangement links TRBV30 to TRBJ1-4, with a weak D call TRBD1 (5 bases). This CDR3 is built from 16 residues. V lost 0 bases and J 8 bases, leaving 19 bases between the germline ends. Germline-derived CDR1 and CDR2 are GTSNPN and SVGIG (reference sequence). The CDR3 region has the DNA TGTGCCTGGAGTGTCAACGGGGGGTCTCAGGGAGAAAAACTGTTTTTT. Its protein product is CAWSVNGGSQGEKLFF.

V gene TRBV5-1 combines with J gene TRBJ2-7, with TRBD2 as a possible D gene (5 bases). Between the trimmed V and J ends, which lost 2 bases and 7 bases, there was a span of 19 bases. CDR1 SGHRS and CDR2 YFSETQ come from the germline V gene. This CDR3 is built from 15 residues. This chain's CDR3 is CASSFTGGAGLEQYF. The CDR3 DNA follows: TGCGCCAGCAGCTTTACTGGAGGAGCTGGCTTGGAGCAGTACTTC.

This rearrangement joins TRBV10-3 to TRBJ2-7, with TRBD1 matching over 9 bases. The CDR3 spans 14 residues. CDR1 is ENHRY, CDR2 SYGVKD, per germline. The V and J ends lost 0 bases and 3 bases, in that order; junction bases with no gene match: 0. CDR3 coding DNA: TGTGCCATCAGTGAGTCGGGACAGGGCTACGAGCAGTACTTC. Translating gives CAISESGQGYEQYF.

For the CDR3, the DNA is TGTGCCACCCCAGGGGGTCCCGCAGATACGCAGTATTTT. Encoded protein: CATPGGPADTQYF. This sequence joins TRBV6-5 and TRBJ2-3; 7 bases align to TRBD1. The CDR3 is made up of 13 amino acids. CDR1 and CDR2 (germline): MNHEY, SVGAGI. V shed 10 bases, J shed 4 bases, and the junction held 8 bases outside the gene matches.

The chain links TRBV18 to TRBJ2-7, with D possibly being TRBD1 (7 bases). V lost 2 bases, J lost 4 bases, and 15 bases lay in between. Germline lookup yields CDR1 KGHSH and CDR2 LQKENI. This CDR3 is 15 amino acids long. The CDR3 nucleotides read TGTGCCAGCTCACCAACCAGGGGGACTTCGTACGAGCAGTACTTC. This gives the protein CASSPTRGTSYEQYF.

The chain joins TRBV9 to TRBJ1-3; TRBD1 matches 9 bases. Germline CDR1 reads SGDLS; CDR2 reads YYNGEE. The CDR3 has 17 residues. J lost 0 bases, V lost 0 bases, and 4 bases had no gene match. In DNA form, the CDR3 reads TGTGCCAGCAGCGTAGAATTGACAGGGGGCTCTGGAAACACCATATATTTT. This sequence encodes CASSVELTGGSGNTIYF.

The V call is TRBV6-6, the J call TRBJ2-2; 11 bases map to TRBD2. Losses at the gene ends were 4 bases for V and 1 base for J; bases not matched to a gene: 2. The germline V gene encodes CDR1 MNHNY and CDR2 SVGAGI (reference sequence). The CDR3 is 16 amino acids. The CDR3 nucleotides are TGTGCCAGCAGTTTTACTAGCGGGGGGAACACCGGGGAGCTGTTTTTT. This encodes CASSFTSGGNTGELFF.

This chain connects TRBV7-9 to TRBJ2-7; D may be TRBD1 (6 bases). V lost 6 bases and J lost 5, with 17 bases in between. Germline assignment: CDR1 SEHNR and CDR2 FQNEAQ (reference sequence). The CDR3 runs to 14 residues. As DNA, the CDR3 is TGTGCCAGCAGAACAGACTGGGGGCGCGACGAGCAGTACTTC. Translating it yields CASRTDWGRDEQYF.

This clone appeared once. The gene calls are TRBV11-2 and TRBJ1-1; D ambiguous. Germline V gene lookup returns CDR1 SGHAT and CDR2 FQNNGV. This CDR3 contains 14 residues. V shed 5 bases and J shed 3 bases, with 13 bases lying between them. CDR3 amino acids: CASSQMRGDTEAFF. The CDR3 DNA sequence: TGTGCCAGCAGCCAAATGCGGGGTGACACTGAAGCTTTCTTT.

This clone appeared a few times. The chain uses TRBV9 and TRBJ2-7; D gene unclear. Trimming cost V 0 bases and J 3 bases, with 10 bases left between them. The germline V gene has CDR1 SGDLS and CDR2 YYNGEE. The CDR3 runs to 14 residues. The CDR3 spells CASSVGHSYYEQYF. DNA for the CDR3: TGTGCCAGCAGCGTAGGACACTCGTACTACGAGCAGTACTTC.

Here the CDR3 DNA reads TGTGCCACCTGCCCGAGCGGGGGAGGGCAAGAGACCCAGTACTTC. It codes for CATCPSGGGQETQYF. This chain uses TRBV19 with TRBJ2-5; 8 bases match TRBD2. CDR1 and CDR2 from the germline V gene are LNHDA and SQIVND (reference sequence). Trimming took 10 bases from V and 2 from J; bases not matched to a gene: 12. The CDR3 covers 15 residues.

CDR3 loop: CASERANYGYTF. The CDR3 nucleotides read TGTGCCAGCGAGAGAGCTAACTATGGCTACACCTTC. The V gene is TRBV28, the J gene TRBJ1-2; unclear D gene. Germline CDR1 reads MDHEN; CDR2 reads SYDVKM. V was pared by 8 bases and J by 0 bases, with 7 bases between. This CDR3 is 12 amino acids long.

The chain links TRBV3-1 (or the pseudogene TRBV3-2) to TRBJ1-6; no reliable D call. Looked up from germline, CDR1 is LGHDT and CDR2 is YNNKEL (reference sequence). With 1 base removed from V and 8 bases from J, the gap between germline ends came to 9 bases. The CDR3 runs to 14 residues. CDR3 coding DNA: TGTGCCAGCAGCCAAGGTGGGCGGGATTCACCCCTCCACTTT. Translation: CASSQGGRDSPLHF.

The chain combines TRBV5-8 with TRBJ1-1, with D perhaps TRBD1 (5 bases). CDR3 length: 14 residues. Germline V gene data show CDR1 as SGHTS and CDR2 as YDEGEE. V lost 3 bases, J lost 2 bases, and 11 bases lay in between. The CDR3 loop is CASSYAGGNTEAFF. For the CDR3, the DNA is TGTGCCAGCAGCTACGCCGGGGGAAACACTGAAGCTTTCTTT.

This chain connects TRBV10-3 to TRBJ2-5; D is unclear. This CDR3 region has 14 residues. From germline, CDR1 is ENHRY and CDR2 SYGVKD. V lost 2 bases, J lost 0 bases, and 7 bases lay in between. The CDR3 protein is CAISEALNQETQYF. DNA for the CDR3: TGTGCCATCAGTGAGGCACTAAACCAAGAGACCCAGTACTTC.

This clone was counted between two and nine times. The J gene is TRBJ1-2, the V gene TRBV6-5; unclear D gene. The CDR3 loop spans 14 amino acids. Trimming removed 0 bases from V and 7 bases from J, with 12 bases in between. Germline V lookup: CDR1 MNHEY, CDR2 SVGAGI. CDR3 in DNA: TGTGCCAGCAGTTACTCAGGGTCCGGGAGTGGCTACACCTTC. Its protein is CASSYSGSGSGYTF.

V is TRBV3-1 (or the pseudogene TRBV3-2) and J is TRBJ1-2; D is undetermined. This CDR3 has 13 residues. CDR1 and CDR2 from the germline V gene are LGHDT and YNNKEL (reference sequence). Trimming left V 1 base short and J 8 bases short, with 11 bases between. The CDR3 DNA is TGTGCCAGCAGCCAAGTTCGGGGAGAGGGCTACACCTTC. This gives the protein CASSQVRGEGYTF.

The CDR3 spells CASSEPRGTEAFF. The CDR3 DNA is TGTGCCAGCAGTGAACCCCGAGGAACTGAAGCTTTCTTT. The J gene is TRBJ1-1, the V gene TRBV25-1; the D is unclear. The CDR3 has 13 residues. The V and J ends lost 2 bases and 5 bases respectively, with 9 bases between them. Germline assignment: CDR1 MGHDK and CDR2 SYGVNS.